This is a list of T cell receptor beta chains from one sample in a study of vaccination and CD4 T cells after COVID-19. TCRdb redid the calling of the PCR reads with MiXCR, one entry per CDR3 protein. The sample consists of around 19,000 distinct CDR3 sequences, around 60% of them appearing once. These TCRs' antigens remain unknown. The sequenced material came from CD4+ T cells from blood, cultured in vitro. These receptors were obtained from a human donor who had recovered from COVID-19. Each CDR3 is given with its conserved first and last residue. Each record gives: D gene, J gene, clone size, V gene, CDR3 protein, CDR3 DNA. D genes are given only for firm matches. Clone size, where shown, is once, few, many, or a class for clones that have expanded.

D gene: NA; J gene: TRBJ1-5; clone size: NA; V gene: TRBV7-3; CDR3 protein: CASSPGTTSNQPQHF; CDR3 DNA: TGTGCCAGCAGCCCCGGGACGACGAGCAATCAGCCCCAGCATTTT
D gene: NA; J gene: TRBJ1-2; clone size: few; V gene: TRBV20-1; CDR3 protein: CSARLEATSAGLF; CDR3 DNA: TGCAGTGCTAGGTTAGAAGCAACATCGGCCGGGCTCTTC
D gene: NA; J gene: TRBJ2-1; clone size: NA; V gene: TRBV7-2; CDR3 protein: CASSLEEEFEQFF; CDR3 DNA: TGTGCCAGCAGCTTAGAAGAGGAGTTTGAGCAGTTCTTC
D gene: NA; J gene: TRBJ1-1; clone size: few; V gene: TRBV6-1; CDR3 protein: CASRLWTVQGTEAFF; CDR3 DNA: TGTGCCAGCAGACTTTGGACTGTCCAGGGCACTGAAGCTTTCTTT
D gene: NA; J gene: TRBJ2-3; clone size: NA; V gene: TRBV20-1; CDR3 protein: CSARDPLAATDTQYF; CDR3 DNA: TGCAGTGCTAGAGATCCCCTCGCTGCCACAGATACGCAGTATTTT
D gene: TRBD1; J gene: TRBJ2-2; clone size: NA; V gene: TRBV20-1; CDR3 protein: CSASTPTGLDTGELFF; CDR3 DNA: TGCAGTGCTTCTACCCCGACAGGGTTGGACACCGGGGAGCTGTTTTTT
D gene: NA; J gene: TRBJ1-1; clone size: NA; V gene: TRBV7-3; CDR3 protein: CASSWAGGVSPEAFF; CDR3 DNA: TGTGCCAGCAGCTGGGCGGGGGGCGTTTCGCCTGAAGCTTTCTTT
D gene: TRBD1; J gene: TRBJ1-1; clone size: NA; V gene: TRBV7-2; CDR3 protein: CASSSQGAASNTEAFF; CDR3 DNA: TGTGCCAGCAGCTCGCAGGGGGCCGCCTCGAACACTGAAGCTTTCTTT
D gene: TRBD2; J gene: TRBJ2-1; clone size: NA; V gene: TRBV10-3; CDR3 protein: CAISASGGYSEQFF; CDR3 DNA: TGTGCCATCAGTGCTAGCGGGGGGTACAGTGAGCAGTTCTTC
D gene: NA; J gene: TRBJ1-2; clone size: few; V gene: TRBV19; CDR3 protein: CASRSGLHYGYTF; CDR3 DNA: TGTGCCAGTAGATCCGGGCTCCACTATGGCTACACCTTC
D gene: NA; J gene: TRBJ2-5; clone size: NA; V gene: TRBV27; CDR3 protein: CASSSSVETQYF; CDR3 DNA: TGTGCCAGCAGTTCCAGCGTGGAGACCCAGTACTTC
D gene: NA; J gene: TRBJ1-2; clone size: few; V gene: TRBV28; CDR3 protein: CASKVQALYGYTF; CDR3 DNA: TGTGCCAGCAAGGTCCAGGCCTTATATGGCTACACCTTC
D gene: NA; J gene: TRBJ1-1; clone size: few; V gene: TRBV6-2/TRBV6-3; CDR3 protein: CASSSRGEIMNTEAFF; CDR3 DNA: TGTGCCAGCAGTTCCAGAGGGGAAATCATGAACACTGAAGCTTTCTTT
D gene: TRBD1; J gene: TRBJ1-1; clone size: few; V gene: TRBV27; CDR3 protein: CASSFRTGALNTEAFF; CDR3 DNA: TGTGCCAGCAGTTTCCGGACAGGGGCCTTGAACACTGAAGCTTTCTTT
D gene: TRBD2; J gene: TRBJ2-1; clone size: NA; V gene: TRBV12-3/TRBV12-4; CDR3 protein: CASSLQRGTYNEQFF; CDR3 DNA: TGTGCCAGCAGTTTGCAGCGGGGAACCTACAATGAGCAGTTCTTC
D gene: NA; J gene: TRBJ2-3; clone size: NA; V gene: TRBV7-2; CDR3 protein: CASSLVGPSSTDTQYF; CDR3 DNA: TGTGCCAGCAGCTTAGTAGGCCCCTCTAGCACAGATACGCAGTATTTT
D gene: TRBD1; J gene: TRBJ1-5; clone size: NA; V gene: TRBV5-6; CDR3 protein: CASSLGTDWAQPQHF; CDR3 DNA: TGTGCCAGCAGCCTTGGGACAGACTGGGCTCAGCCCCAGCATTTT
D gene: TRBD1; J gene: TRBJ1-6; clone size: NA; V gene: TRBV6-1; CDR3 protein: CASRETGFNSPLHF; CDR3 DNA: TGTGCCAGCAGGGAGACAGGGTTCAATTCACCCCTCCACTTT
D gene: NA; J gene: TRBJ1-2; clone size: NA; V gene: TRBV7-9; CDR3 protein: CASSLDGIGYTF; CDR3 DNA: TGTGCCAGCAGCTTGGACGGTATCGGCTACACCTTC
D gene: NA; J gene: TRBJ1-5; clone size: NA; V gene: TRBV20-1; CDR3 protein: CSARGSRHSNQPQHF; CDR3 DNA: TGCAGTGCTAGAGGGTCAAGACATAGCAATCAGCCCCAGCATTTT
D gene: NA; J gene: TRBJ1-1; clone size: few; V gene: TRBV6-5; CDR3 protein: CASSYDSINTEAFF; CDR3 DNA: TGTGCCAGCAGTTACGACAGCATTAACACTGAAGCTTTCTTT
D gene: NA; J gene: TRBJ1-3; clone size: NA; V gene: TRBV2; CDR3 protein: CASRRTTSGNTIYF; CDR3 DNA: TGTGCCAGCAGAAGGACCACCTCTGGAAACACCATATATTTT
D gene: NA; J gene: TRBJ1-2; clone size: few; V gene: TRBV5-1; CDR3 protein: CASSTGPRRGTLNYGYTF; CDR3 DNA: TGCGCCAGCAGCACCGGCCCGAGGAGGGGAACACTTAACTATGGCTACACCTTC
D gene: NA; J gene: TRBJ2-5; clone size: NA; V gene: TRBV3-1; CDR3 protein: CASSALGIQETQYF; CDR3 DNA: TGTGCCAGCAGCGCTCTAGGGATACAAGAGACCCAGTACTTC
D gene: NA; J gene: TRBJ2-5; clone size: few; V gene: TRBV15; CDR3 protein: CATSRDVGQETQYF; CDR3 DNA: TGTGCCACCAGCAGAGATGTGGGGCAAGAGACCCAGTACTTC
D gene: TRBD2; J gene: TRBJ2-5; clone size: NA; V gene: TRBV2; CDR3 protein: CASRSGLAGSSQYF; CDR3 DNA: TGTGCCAGCAGATCGGGACTAGCGGGATCGTCCCAGTACTTC
D gene: TRBD1; J gene: TRBJ1-2; clone size: NA; V gene: TRBV2; CDR3 protein: CASRQQGVYGYTF; CDR3 DNA: TGTGCCAGCAGGCAACAGGGGGTCTATGGCTACACCTTC
D gene: NA; J gene: TRBJ1-5; clone size: once; V gene: TRBV2; CDR3 protein: CASSHNFDTGANQPQHF; CDR3 DNA: TGTGCCAGCAGCCACAACTTCGACACCGGAGCGAATCAGCCCCAGCATTTT
D gene: NA; J gene: TRBJ2-5; clone size: NA; V gene: TRBV12-3/TRBV12-4; CDR3 protein: CASSFGGDEYF; CDR3 DNA: TGTGCCAGCAGTTTTGGGGGAGACGAGTACTTC
D gene: NA; J gene: TRBJ1-5; clone size: NA; V gene: TRBV24-1; CDR3 protein: CATSEYYSNQPQHF; CDR3 DNA: TGTGCCACCAGTGAGTACTATAGCAATCAGCCCCAGCATTTT
D gene: NA; J gene: TRBJ1-2; clone size: NA; V gene: TRBV7-2; CDR3 protein: CASSHRADVGYTF; CDR3 DNA: TGTGCCAGCAGTCACAGGGCTGATGTCGGCTACACCTTC
D gene: NA; J gene: TRBJ2-6; clone size: NA; V gene: TRBV5-6; CDR3 protein: CASSYLGLVLTF; CDR3 DNA: TGTGCCAGCAGCTACCTGGGCCTCGTCCTGACTTTC
D gene: NA; J gene: TRBJ2-1; clone size: NA; V gene: TRBV12-3/TRBV12-4; CDR3 protein: CASSLANKNEQFF; CDR3 DNA: TGTGCCAGCAGTTTAGCGAATAAGAATGAGCAGTTCTTC
D gene: NA; J gene: TRBJ2-6; clone size: NA; V gene: TRBV7-9; CDR3 protein: CASSLGRGDDRSGANVLTF; CDR3 DNA: TGTGCCAGCAGCTTAGGCAGGGGGGATGACCGATCTGGGGCCAACGTCCTGACTTTC
D gene: NA; J gene: TRBJ2-2; clone size: NA; V gene: TRBV10-2; CDR3 protein: CASRTGVGELFF; CDR3 DNA: TGCGCCAGCAGGACAGGTGTCGGGGAGCTGTTTTTT
D gene: TRBD1; J gene: TRBJ1-2; clone size: few; V gene: TRBV19; CDR3 protein: CASRETGWFGYTF; CDR3 DNA: TGTGCCAGTAGGGAGACAGGGTGGTTTGGCTACACCTTC
D gene: TRBD1; J gene: TRBJ1-4; clone size: NA; V gene: TRBV27; CDR3 protein: CASSAPGTGGATNEKLFF; CDR3 DNA: TGTGCCAGCAGTGCCCCGGGAACAGGGGGCGCAACTAATGAAAAACTGTTTTTT
D gene: NA; J gene: TRBJ2-7; clone size: NA; V gene: TRBV2; CDR3 protein: CASSEALLVGKKVYEQYF; CDR3 DNA: TGTGCCAGCAGTGAAGCGCTATTGGTAGGGAAGAAGGTCTACGAGCAGTACTTC
D gene: NA; J gene: TRBJ2-3; clone size: few; V gene: TRBV7-3; CDR3 protein: CASSPTAGLNTQYF; CDR3 DNA: TGTGCCAGCAGCCCTACCGCAGGACTAAATACGCAGTATTTT
D gene: NA; J gene: TRBJ2-3; clone size: NA; V gene: TRBV5-8; CDR3 protein: CASSLRATGLQYF; CDR3 DNA: TGTGCCAGCAGCTTGAGGGCGACAGGCCTTCAGTATTTT
D gene: NA; J gene: TRBJ1-5; clone size: few; V gene: TRBV19; CDR3 protein: CASSMIQGGQPQHF; CDR3 DNA: TGTGCCAGTAGTATGATACAGGGTGGACAGCCCCAGCATTTT
D gene: NA; J gene: TRBJ2-3; clone size: NA; V gene: TRBV5-4; CDR3 protein: CASSYRRDTQYF; CDR3 DNA: TGTGCCAGCAGCTACCGGAGGGATACGCAGTATTTT
D gene: TRBD1; J gene: TRBJ2-7; clone size: NA; V gene: TRBV11-2; CDR3 protein: CASSLRWTGPYEQYF; CDR3 DNA: TGTGCCAGCAGCCTACGCTGGACAGGGCCCTACGAGCAGTACTTC
D gene: NA; J gene: TRBJ2-7; clone size: NA; V gene: TRBV24-1; CDR3 protein: CATSDWWGKRYF; CDR3 DNA: TGTGCCACCAGTGATTGGTGGGGGAAGCGGTACTTC
D gene: NA; J gene: TRBJ2-7; clone size: few; V gene: TRBV20-1; CDR3 protein: CSAHKDHEQYF; CDR3 DNA: TGCAGTGCCCACAAGGATCACGAGCAGTACTTC
D gene: NA; J gene: TRBJ2-6; clone size: NA; V gene: TRBV30; CDR3 protein: CAFLRGSGANVLTF; CDR3 DNA: TGTGCCTTCCTCCGGGGATCTGGGGCCAACGTCCTGACTTTC
D gene: NA; J gene: TRBJ1-5; clone size: NA; V gene: TRBV7-6; CDR3 protein: CASSLQRDQPQHF; CDR3 DNA: TGTGCCAGCAGCTTACAACGGGATCAGCCCCAGCATTTT
D gene: TRBD2; J gene: TRBJ2-5; clone size: NA; V gene: TRBV6-1; CDR3 protein: CASSVPSGAVKTQYF; CDR3 DNA: TGTGCCAGCAGTGTACCTAGCGGAGCGGTAAAGACCCAGTACTTC
D gene: NA; J gene: TRBJ2-7; clone size: NA; V gene: TRBV18; CDR3 protein: CASSPGRDWEQYF; CDR3 DNA: TGTGCCAGCTCACCGGGCAGGGATTGGGAGCAGTACTTC
D gene: TRBD2; J gene: TRBJ2-3; clone size: NA; V gene: TRBV6-4; CDR3 protein: CASSDSLLAGAGRDTQYF; CDR3 DNA: TGTGCCAGCAGTGACTCCCTACTAGCGGGAGCGGGTCGCGATACGCAGTATTTT
D gene: NA; J gene: TRBJ2-2; clone size: NA; V gene: TRBV20-1; CDR3 protein: CSAPDSLSTGELFF; CDR3 DNA: TGCAGTGCCCCCGACTCTCTTTCCACCGGGGAGCTGTTTTTT
D gene: TRBD1; J gene: TRBJ1-3; clone size: few; V gene: TRBV12-3/TRBV12-4; CDR3 protein: CASSTGTGGGNTIYF; CDR3 DNA: TGTGCCAGCAGTACCGGGACAGGGGGCGGAAACACCATATATTTT
D gene: NA; J gene: TRBJ2-2; clone size: NA; V gene: TRBV6-5; CDR3 protein: CASSYSQGRVDTGELFF; CDR3 DNA: TGTGCCAGCAGTTACTCCCAGGGGAGGGTCGACACCGGGGAGCTGTTTTTT
D gene: TRBD2; J gene: TRBJ2-1; clone size: once; V gene: TRBV10-1; CDR3 protein: CASSVGGRKIAEQFF; CDR3 DNA: TGCGCCAGCAGTGTTGGCGGGAGGAAAATAGCTGAGCAGTTCTTC